The T cell receptor beta chain under discussion was sequenced for a study of immune evolution from preneoplasia to lung adenocarcinoma. Study-level findings and limits: Top clone frequencies peaked in normal lung, apparently declining through invasive adenocarcinoma. Normal lung had highest clonality; later lesions appeared denser, more diverse.

Points on this clone: What it binds is not known.

TCRdb's copy holds only in-frame clones and misses some; the assay was immunoSEQ multiplex PCR. The data contain around 10,000 clones, 60% to 85% of them seen just once; the ten biggest clones take up about 4%. Sequences were obtained from FFPE minimally invasive lung adenocarcinoma tissue. The receptor was isolated from a person aged 60 to 80 with lung adenocarcinoma.

Here the CDR3 reads CASSTASYEQYF. The CDR3 coding sequence is TGTGCCAGCAGTACAGCCTCCTACGAGCAGTACTTC. V usage is TRBV6-6 and J usage is TRBJ2-7; D remains unclear. In germline, CDR1 is MNHNY, CDR2 SVGAGI (reference sequence). The CDR3 totals 12 residues. With 5 bases removed from V and 0 bases from J, the gap between germline ends came to 5 bases.